A single sample is the source of the 9 T cell receptor beta chains below, sequenced in a study of blood T cell repertoires in COVID-19. The assay was immunoSEQ multiplex PCR, and TCRdb's table has in-frame clones only and misses some. The table lists roughly 260,000 clones, about 90% of them singletons, with about 6% in the top ten. The sequenced sample consisted of PBMCs or T cells enriched from blood (not recorded which). Receptor source: a woman in her 30s with acute COVID-19.

The V and J genes are TRBV6-5 and TRBJ1-2; D unresolved. V dropped 7 bases and J dropped 0 bases, with 12 bases sitting between them. CDR3 length equals 14 residues. Per the germline V gene, CDR1 is MNHEY and CDR2 is SVGAGI. CDR3 in DNA: TGTGCCAGCACGAACAGCCTGACTAACTATGGCTACACCTTC. Translation gives CASTNSLTNYGYTF.

In its sample, this clone was seen once. The chain combines TRBV4-1 with TRBJ2-1, with TRBD2 identical over 9 bases. From germline, CDR1 is MGHRA and CDR2 YSYEKL. V shed 4 bases, J shed 0 bases, and the junction held 4 bases outside the gene matches. This CDR3 is 16 amino acids long. CDR3 sequence: CASSPRLAASYNEQFF. Here the CDR3 DNA reads TGCGCCAGCAGCCCCCGACTAGCGGCCTCCTACAATGAGCAGTTCTTC.

This clone was seen just once. The V gene is TRBV7-8, the J gene TRBJ2-7; TRBD2 agrees at 14 bases. Looked up from germline, CDR1 is SGHVS and CDR2 is FQNEAQ. With V trimmed by 3 bases and J by 3 bases, 1 base remained unmatched. CDR3 size: 15 residues. The CDR3 bases are TGTGCCAGCAGCTTGGGACTAGCGGGAGTCTACGAGCAGTACTTC. Amino acids: CASSLGLAGVYEQYF.

The chain is built from TRBV4-1 and TRBJ2-3, with 12 nucleotides matching TRBD2. J gave up 3 bases and V 4 bases, and 2 bases lay outside the gene matches. The CDR3 sequence is 15 residues long. The germline gives CDR1 MGHRA, CDR2 YSYEKL. The CDR3 nucleotides read TGCGCCAGCAGCCCTAGCGGGGGGGGTACAGATACGCAGTATTTT. Its translation is CASSPSGGGTDTQYF.

J is TRBJ2-7 and V is TRBV29-1; 9 nucleotides agree with TRBD1. Looked up from germline, CDR1 is SQVTM and CDR2 is ANQGSEA. V was pared by 8 bases and J by 4 bases, with 6 bases of the junction left unmatched. The CDR3 extends over 12 amino acids. As DNA, the CDR3 is TGCAGCACTGGACAGGGGAGATACGAGCAGTACTTC. Its protein is CSTGQGRYEQYF.

V gene TRBV19 combines with J gene TRBJ2-3; D is perhaps TRBD1 (6 bases). Trimming took 2 bases from V and 4 from J, leaving 10 bases between them. The CDR3 is made up of 14 amino acids. The germline V gene has CDR1 LNHDA and CDR2 SQIVND (reference sequence). CDR3: CASSISSGADTQYF. CDR3 DNA sequence: TGTGCCAGTAGTATATCCTCAGGGGCAGATACGCAGTATTTT.

The chain combines TRBV28 with TRBJ2-7, with D uncertain. The CDR3 extends over 15 amino acids. The germline V gene encodes CDR1 MDHEN and CDR2 SYDVKM. Trimming removed 3 bases from V and 0 bases from J, with 12 bases in between. The CDR3 loop reads CASSFRSPDSYEQYF. CDR3 DNA sequence: TGTGCCAGCAGTTTCAGGTCTCCCGACTCCTACGAGCAGTACTTC.

V usage is TRBV6-5 and J usage is TRBJ2-2; 7 bases agree with TRBD1. V shed 2 bases and J 0 bases; nucleotides not matched to a gene: 3. Germline V gene sequence: CDR1 MNHEY, CDR2 SVGAGI. This CDR3 region has 16 residues. The CDR3 DNA follows: TGTGCCAGCAGTTACCAGGGACAGTCGAACACCGGGGAGCTGTTTTTT. It is translated as CASSYQGQSNTGELFF.

CDR3 sequence (DNA): TGTGCCAGCAGCCAAGATACCGGGTTCAATAGGGAGCAGTACTTC. This gives the protein CASSQDTGFNREQYF. The rearrangement joins TRBV3-1 (or the pseudogene TRBV3-2) to TRBJ2-7; no reliable D call. The CDR3 covers 15 residues. Trimming cost V 0 bases and J 7 bases, with 16 bases left between them. Germline CDR1 and CDR2: LGHDT and YNNKEL (reference sequence).